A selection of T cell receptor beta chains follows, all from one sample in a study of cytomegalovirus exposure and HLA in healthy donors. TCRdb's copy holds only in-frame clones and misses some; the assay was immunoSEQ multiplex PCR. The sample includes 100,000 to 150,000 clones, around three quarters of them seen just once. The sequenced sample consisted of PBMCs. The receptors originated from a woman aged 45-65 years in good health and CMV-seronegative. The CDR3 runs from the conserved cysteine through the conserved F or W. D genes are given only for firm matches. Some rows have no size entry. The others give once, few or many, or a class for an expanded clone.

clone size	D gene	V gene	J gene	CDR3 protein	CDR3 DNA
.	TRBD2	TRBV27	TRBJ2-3	CASSTSGRTTDTQYF	TGTGCCAGCAGTACTAGCGGGAGAACGACAGATACGCAGTATTTT
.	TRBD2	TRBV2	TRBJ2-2	CASTPIAGVSTGELFF	TGTGCCAGCACCCCCATAGCGGGAGTAAGCACCGGGGAGCTGTTTTTT
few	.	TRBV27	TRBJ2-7	CASSFTGSPGDEQYF	TGTGCCAGCAGTTTCACAGGGAGCCCCGGCGACGAGCAGTACTTC
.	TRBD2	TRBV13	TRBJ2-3	CASSRRTSGSDTQYF	TGTGCCAGCAGCCGACGGACTAGCGGGAGTGATACGCAGTATTTT
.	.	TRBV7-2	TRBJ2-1	CASSPGLLDNEQFF	TGTGCCAGCAGCCCGGGACTTCTGGACAATGAGCAGTTCTTC
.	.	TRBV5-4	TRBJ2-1	CASSFDRGNYNEQFF	TGTGCCAGCAGCTTTGATCGCGGAAACTACAATGAGCAGTTCTTC
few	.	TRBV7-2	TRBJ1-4	CASSRGGSDEKLFF	TGTGCCAGCAGCAGAGGGGGAAGTGATGAAAAACTGTTTTTT
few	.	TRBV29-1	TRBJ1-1	CSVDVGVGTEAFF	TGCAGCGTTGATGTAGGAGTCGGCACTGAAGCTTTCTTT
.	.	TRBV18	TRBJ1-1	CASSPSGGGTVGAEAFF	TGTGCCAGCTCACCTTCTGGGGGGGGGACCGTTGGTGCTGAAGCTTTCTTT
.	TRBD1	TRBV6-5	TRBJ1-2	CASRSGTGPYGYTF	TGTGCCAGCAGGTCCGGGACAGGGCCCTATGGCTACACCTTC
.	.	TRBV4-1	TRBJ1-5	CASSQAQPQHF	TGCGCCAGCAGCCAGGCTCAGCCCCAGCATTTT
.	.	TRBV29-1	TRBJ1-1	CSVGKELNTEAFF	TGCAGCGTTGGAAAGGAGTTGAACACTGAAGCTTTCTTT
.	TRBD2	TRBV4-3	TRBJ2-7	CASSQDPLAAYEQYF	TGCGCCAGCAGCCAAGACCCACTAGCGGCATACGAGCAGTACTTC
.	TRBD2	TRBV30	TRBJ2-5	CAWSVRTSGRKGETQYF	TGTGCCTGGAGTGTACGTACTAGCGGGAGGAAGGGAGAGACCCAGTACTTC
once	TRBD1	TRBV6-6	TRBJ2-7	CASSYWDSSYEQYF	TGTGCCAGCAGTTACTGGGACAGTTCCTACGAGCAGTACTTC
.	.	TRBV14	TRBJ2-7	CASSHEAESTSYEQYF	TGTGCCAGCAGCCATGAGGCAGAATCAACTTCCTACGAGCAGTACTTC
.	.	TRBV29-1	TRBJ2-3	CSVERGLDTQYF	TGCAGCGTTGAGCGGGGGCTAGATACGCAGTATTTT
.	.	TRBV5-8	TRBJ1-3	CASSLRGEGNTIYF	TGTGCCAGCAGCCTTCGGGGGGAAGGAAACACCATATATTTT
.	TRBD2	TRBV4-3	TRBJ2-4	CASSQSGRGDIQYF	TGCGCCAGCAGCCAGAGCGGGAGGGGGGACATTCAGTACTTC
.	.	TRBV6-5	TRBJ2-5	CASSSVAQETQYF	TGTGCCAGCAGTTCGGTTGCCCAAGAGACCCAGTACTTC
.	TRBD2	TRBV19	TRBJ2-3	CASSTPASGTTDTQYF	TGTGCCAGTAGTACCCCGGCTAGCGGGACTACAGATACGCAGTATTTT
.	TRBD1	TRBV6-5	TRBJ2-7	CASTLRRTGVSEQYF	TGTGCCAGCACCCTACGGCGGACAGGGGTATCCGAGCAGTACTTC
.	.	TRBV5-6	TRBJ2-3	CASSLQGPGTDTQYF	TGTGCCAGCAGCTTACAGGGCCCTGGAACAGATACGCAGTATTTT
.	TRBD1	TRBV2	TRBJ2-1	CASSAGTGTEQFF	TGTGCCAGCAGTGCCGGGACAGGGACTGAGCAGTTCTTC
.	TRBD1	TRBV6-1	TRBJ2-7	CASSRTGSSYEQYF	TGTGCCAGCAGCCGGACAGGGAGCTCCTACGAGCAGTACTTC
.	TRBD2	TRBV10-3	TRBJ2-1	CAITGGLQREGRRNEQFF	TGTGCCATCACGGGTGGGTTACAGCGGGAGGGCCGAAGGAATGAGCAGTTCTTC
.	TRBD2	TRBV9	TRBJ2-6	CASSVRTSGTGISGANVLTF	TGTGCCAGCAGCGTAAGGACTAGCGGAACTGGAATCTCTGGGGCCAACGTCCTGACTTTC
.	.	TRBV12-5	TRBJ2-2	CASGLPQGNTGELFF	TGTGCTAGTGGTTTACCACAGGGGAACACCGGGGAGCTGTTTTTT
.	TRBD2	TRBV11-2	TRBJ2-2	CASSSRTSGRTGELFF	TGTGCCAGCAGCTCCAGGACTAGCGGGAGGACCGGGGAGCTGTTTTTT
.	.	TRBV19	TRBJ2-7	CASSPTVGSYEQYF	TGTGCCAGTAGTCCGACAGTGGGATCCTACGAGCAGTACTTC
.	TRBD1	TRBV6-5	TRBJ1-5	CASRGAGGNQPQHF	TGTGCCAGCAGGGGAGCAGGGGGTAACCAGCCCCAGCATTTT
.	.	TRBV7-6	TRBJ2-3	CASSWAGPTDTQYF	TGTGCCAGCAGCTGGGCAGGCCCCACAGATACGCAGTATTTT
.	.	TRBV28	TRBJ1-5	CASFAGRNQPQHF	TGTGCCAGCTTTGCAGGGCGGAATCAGCCCCAGCATTTT